A single T cell receptor (beta chain) is shown here with its context. This sample was taken from a study of blood T cell repertoires in COVID-19. Overall study context: Sites in the United States, Italy and Spain provided acute and convalescent COVID-19 samples. T cells, B-cell-depleted T cells, or PBMCs supplied cDNA or gDNA.

Germline V lookup: CDR1 KGHSH, CDR2 LQKENI. The V gene lost 6 bases and the J gene lost 5 bases, with 17 bases spanning the gap. The length of the CDR3 is 15 residues. Original analysis: The assay estimated nucleated cells by amplifying reference gene primers. Libraries were prepared by immunoSEQ multiplex PCR; TCRdb keeps only in-frame clonotypes and omits some of them. That table is the source of V, J and clone size, and D and trimming were worked out from the DNA. This sample has around 250,000 clones; around 88% occur once, and the top ten carry over 9%. Sequences were obtained from peripheral blood. This TCR was recovered from an elderly man with acute or convalescent COVID-19. The chain is built from TRBV18 and TRBJ1-5; D remains unclear. The CDR3 reads CASSPSGPADQPQHF. As DNA, the CDR3 is TGTGCCAGCTCCCCCAGCGGCCCCGCGGATCAGCCCCAGCATTTT.